This T cell receptor beta chain was captured in a study of shared clonotypes between healthy human individuals (dated by TCRdb to the early 2020s). For the wider study: The cohort included three men and a couple of women between 18 and 49 years of age. Libraries were prepared and TCR repertoires were sequenced by different laboratories using diverse techniques, in order to increase sequencing depth and limit assay-specific biases. For each donor, CD4 naive and CD4 memory were each given three plates, CD8 naive was given two plates, and CD8 memory was given one plate. To estimate repertoire size and how much clonotype sharing occurs between individuals, the study deeply sequenced the blood TCR repertoires of about five healthy adults. Between about 0.85 and 9.5 billion PBMCs per donor were obtained by leukapheresis. Overall study results and their limits: Sampling was restricted to blood, and TCR repertoires in tissues likely differ from the TCR repertoires found in blood. Rarefaction of sorted-subset datasets indicated incomplete sequencing despite the large sequencing depth. The small number of donors limited the genetic and exposure-history diversity represented. Larger estimated clonotype richness was generally found for naive subsets than for memory subsets. Based on pairwise subsampling, the degree of clonotype sharing among donors was expected to be affected by sequencing depth. Clonotypes shared by all four sorted-subset donors showed higher generation probabilities than non-shared clonotypes. When a few donors were compared, the shared fraction of clonotypes was about 5% for naive CD4, around 3.6% for naive CD8, 2% to 2.5% for memory CD4, and roughly 0.4% for memory CD8.

On this clone: Its antigen specificity is not known. Per-base quality was not reported, and no clone a single base away is much larger than it.

CD8 naive samples were CD45RO-negative cells positively selected for CCR7, giving a CD45RA+CCR7+ population that excluded TemRA cells. Healthy HIV-negative adults with no recently reported acute infections or vaccinations were included as donors. Only Caucasian adults living in Nashville, Tennessee, USA were represented among the donors. Blood was collected by leukapheresis, and PBMCs were isolated by Ficoll-Histopaque density gradient centrifugation and then cryopreserved in liquid nitrogen vapor phase. Analytical flow cytometry was used to check the purity and quantity of each magnetically sorted T cell population. Genomic DNA was isolated from each sorted fraction and quantified by UV absorbance on a Nanodrop 2000c. Trimming costs V 10 bases and J 7 bases, and their ends lie 22 bases apart. The CDR3 has 14 amino acids, counting the end cysteine and phenylalanine. CDR3 DNA only is kept here, 42 bases in frame from base 1. CDR1 MNHEY and CDR2 SMNVEV were looked up in the germline V gene (reference sequence).

Using the deep immunoSEQ assay, multiplex PCR amplified TCR CDR3 regions from genomic DNA. Genomic DNA extracted from each cell subset was distributed evenly over all wells of several immunoSEQ 96-well plates, and each plate served as one replicate. For sorted subsets, each replicate PCR was loaded with 150 to 250 ng genomic DNA, equivalent to approximately 27,000 T cell genomes. The purified libraries were quantified using a Qubit 3.0 fluorometer, sized with a Bioanalyzer 2100, and then quantified again using the KAPA Library Quantification kit. Every immunoSEQ 96-well plate was sequenced on a separate single-read 150-cycle Illumina NextSeq 550 flow cell. Per the original workflow: Because the immunoSEQ output included only junctional sequences and no quality scores, the filtering could not be the same as the filtering used for full-length reads. Sequences were annotated with PyIR, a Python wrapper for IgBLAST v1.9, and V/J genes and CDR3 were assigned using IMGT germline references. Reads with weak V/J assignments (E-value above 1e-6), missing CDR3, stop codons, out-of-frame junctions, or ambiguous translated residues were removed. V3J clonotypes were defined by identical inferred V gene, J gene, and CDR3 amino acid sequence. The percentage overlap between two repertoires was calculated by dividing the number of shared unique clonotypes by the size of the smaller repertoire. Three approaches were used to assess repertoire richness: RTK rarefaction, the Chao1 estimator, and Recon v2.1 estimates of unobserved clonotypes. Generation probabilities for all TCRbeta clonotypes obtained by the gDNA method from several donors were computed using OLGA. TCRdb obtained this table from immuneACCESS and retained in-frame rearrangements with V and J assigned. These tables miss some clones; where compared with another copy, unresolved V genes account for less than half of the shortfall, and the remainder is unexplained. V and J calls and clone size follow that table, whereas D and trimming were derived from the DNA. Counted in this sample were millions of clones; around 93% of them appeared once. The top ten clonotypes cover 1.5% to 2% of the sample.

The V and J segments used are TRBV27 and TRBJ2-5, with the D gene too uncertain to name. The receptor was derived from a man between 18 and 29 years old in good health. Some clones in this sample may be carry-over from other donors' samples. Sequenced material: naive CD8+ T cells from PBMCs. In the paper's terms, the cell subset or site label means: CD45RA+CCR7+. This receptor carries the CDR3 CATSLAGPLGTQYF. The DNA reads as follows: TGTGCCACCTCATTGGCAGGACCCCTGGGGACCCAGTACTTC.